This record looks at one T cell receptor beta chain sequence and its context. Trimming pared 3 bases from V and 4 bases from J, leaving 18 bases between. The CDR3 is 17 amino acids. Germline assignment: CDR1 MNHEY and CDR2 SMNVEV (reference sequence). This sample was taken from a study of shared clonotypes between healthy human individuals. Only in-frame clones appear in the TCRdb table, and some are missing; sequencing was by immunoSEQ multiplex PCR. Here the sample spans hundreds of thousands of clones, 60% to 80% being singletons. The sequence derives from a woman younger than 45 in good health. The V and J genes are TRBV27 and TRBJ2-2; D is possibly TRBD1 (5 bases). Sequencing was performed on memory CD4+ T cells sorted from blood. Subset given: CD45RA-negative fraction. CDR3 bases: TGTGCCAGCAGTTTGCGACCCCTGGACAACCCCACCGGGGAGCTGTTTTTT. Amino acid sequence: CASSLRPLDNPTGELFF.